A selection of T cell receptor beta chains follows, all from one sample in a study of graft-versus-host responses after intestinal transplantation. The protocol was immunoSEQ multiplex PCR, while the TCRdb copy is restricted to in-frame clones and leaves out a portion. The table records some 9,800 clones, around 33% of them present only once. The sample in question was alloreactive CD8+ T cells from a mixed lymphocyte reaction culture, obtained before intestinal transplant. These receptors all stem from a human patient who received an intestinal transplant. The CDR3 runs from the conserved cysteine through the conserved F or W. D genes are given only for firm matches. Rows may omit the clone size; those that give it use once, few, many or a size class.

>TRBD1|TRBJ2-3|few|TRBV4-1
TGCGCCAGCAGCCACCGGGACAGGGACACGGATACGCAGTATTTT
CASSHRDRDTDTQYF
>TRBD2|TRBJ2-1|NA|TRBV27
TGTGCCAGCAGCCTCGGGACTAGCGGGGCCTACAATGAGCAGTTCTTC
CASSLGTSGAYNEQFF
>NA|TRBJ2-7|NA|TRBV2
TGTGCCAGCAGTGAAGCTTCGGACAGTCCCTCCTACGAGCAGTACTTC
CASSEASDSPSYEQYF
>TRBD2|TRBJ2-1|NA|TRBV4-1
TGCGCCAGCAGCCCCCCCAGCGGGGTCTACAATGAGCAGTTCTTC
CASSPPSGVYNEQFF
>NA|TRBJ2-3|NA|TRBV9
TGTGCCAGCAGCGACTCAGGCAATCAGGCAGATACGCAGTATTTT
CASSDSGNQADTQYF
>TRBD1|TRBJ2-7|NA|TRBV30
TGTGCCTGGAGTGGGGGACAGGGCCTAGAGCAGTACTTC
CAWSGGQGLEQYF
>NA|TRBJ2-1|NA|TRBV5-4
TGTGCCAGCAGCTTGGGGCACCTCGAGCAGTTCTTC
CASSLGHLEQFF
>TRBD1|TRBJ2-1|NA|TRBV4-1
TGCGCCAGCAGCCAAACAGGGGAGAATGAGCAGTTCTTC
CASSQTGENEQFF
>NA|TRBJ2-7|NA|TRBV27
TGTGCCAGCAGTTTTTTCCCTTACTACGAGCAGTACTTC
CASSFFPYYEQYF
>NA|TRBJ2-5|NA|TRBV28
TGTGCCAGCAGTTCAAAGGGGGTAACGGGCACTGGGTTTGAGACCCAGTACTTC
CASSSKGVTGTGFETQYF
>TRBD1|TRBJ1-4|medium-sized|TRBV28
TGTGCCACCCTCACCGCCCCGGGACAGGCTAATGAAAAACTGTTTTTT
CATLTAPGQANEKLFF
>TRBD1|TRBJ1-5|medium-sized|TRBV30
TGTGCCTGGAGTACAGGACAGGGGAATCAGCCCCAGCATTTT
CAWSTGQGNQPQHF
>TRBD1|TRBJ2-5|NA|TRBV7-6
TGTGCCAGCAGCCTAGAGGGGGCTGACAAGTACTTC
CASSLEGADKYF
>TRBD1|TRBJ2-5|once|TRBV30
TGTGCCTGGAGTTTAGGGGACAGGGACCAAGAGACCCAGTACTTC
CAWSLGDRDQETQYF
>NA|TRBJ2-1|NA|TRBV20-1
TGCAGTGCTAGATTGTCGAGGCAGTTCTTC
CSARLSRQFF
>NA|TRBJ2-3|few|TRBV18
TGTGCCAGCTCAGGGGGGGCCACAGATACGCAGTATTTT
CASSGGATDTQYF
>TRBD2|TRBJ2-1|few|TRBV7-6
TGTGCCAGCAGCTTAGAGGCGGGAGGGAACTTCAATGAGCAGTTCTTC
CASSLEAGGNFNEQFF
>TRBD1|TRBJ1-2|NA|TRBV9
TGTGCCAGCACCGGACAGGGCTATGGCTACACCTTC
CASTGQGYGYTF
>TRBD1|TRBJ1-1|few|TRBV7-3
TGTGCCAGCAGCCTCGGACAGGGGGCCACTGAAGCTTTCTTT
CASSLGQGATEAFF
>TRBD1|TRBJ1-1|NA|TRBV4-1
TGCGCCAGCAGCCAACTAGAGGGGGCGAACACTGAAGCTTTCTTT
CASSQLEGANTEAFF
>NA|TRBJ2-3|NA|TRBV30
TGTGCCTGGAGTGTAGGACACACAGATACGCAGTATTTT
CAWSVGHTDTQYF
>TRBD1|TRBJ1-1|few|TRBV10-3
TGTGCCATCAGGCAGACAGGGGCTAAGAACGCTGAAGCTTTCTTT
CAIRQTGAKNAEAFF
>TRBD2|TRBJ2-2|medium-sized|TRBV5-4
TGTGCCAGCAGCTCACCGCTGGGACTAGCGGAAACCGGGGAGCTGTTTTTT
CASSSPLGLAETGELFF
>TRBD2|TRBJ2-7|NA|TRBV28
TGTGCCAGCAGCTTTGGGCGGGAGTACTCCTACGAGCAGTACTTC
CASSFGREYSYEQYF
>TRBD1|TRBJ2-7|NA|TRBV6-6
TGTGCCAGCAGTTACTGGACAGGGGCGGACGAGCAGTACTTC
CASSYWTGADEQYF
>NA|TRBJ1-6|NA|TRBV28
TGTGCCAGCAGTTTAGGTGGGAGTTCACCCCTCCACTTT
CASSLGGSSPLHF
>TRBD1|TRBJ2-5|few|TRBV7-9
TGTGCCAGCAGCGCCGAGACAGGGAGAGAGACCCAGTACTTC
CASSAETGRETQYF
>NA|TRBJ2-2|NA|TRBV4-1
TGCGCCAGCAGCCACCATGGGGGGACCACCGGGGAGCTGTTTTTT
CASSHHGGTTGELFF
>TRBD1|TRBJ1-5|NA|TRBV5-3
TGTGCCAGAAGCTCCGACAGGGGGCGACATAGCAATCAGCCCCAGCATTTT
CARSSDRGRHSNQPQHF
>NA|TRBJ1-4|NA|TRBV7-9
TGTGCCAGCAGTTCGAAGAGGGCTGGGCTCCCAGCTAATGAAAAACTGTTTTTT
CASSSKRAGLPANEKLFF
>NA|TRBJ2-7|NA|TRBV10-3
TGTGCCATCAGTACCGAAGACAGGTCCCCCTACGAGCAGTACTTC
CAISTEDRSPYEQYF
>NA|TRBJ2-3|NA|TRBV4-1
TGCGCCAGCAGCCAGGCCGGGACTCCGACTCCCACAGATACGCAGTATTTT
CASSQAGTPTPTDTQYF
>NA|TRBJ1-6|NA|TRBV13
TGTGCCAGCAGCTACTTTGGGAGCTCCTATAATTCACCCCTCCACTTT
CASSYFGSSYNSPLHF
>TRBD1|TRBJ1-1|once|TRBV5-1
TGCGCCAGCAGCTACGGACAGGGTTCGGGGACTGAAGCTTTCTTT
CASSYGQGSGTEAFF
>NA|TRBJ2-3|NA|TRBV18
TGTGCCAGCTCACCAACTTCCCGGGTAGCTCGGGGGGCAGACACAGATACGCAGTATTTT
CASSPTSRVARGADTDTQYF
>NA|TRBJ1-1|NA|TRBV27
TGTGCCAGCAGTTTATCGCCAGGGATGTACACTGAAGCTTTCTTT
CASSLSPGMYTEAFF
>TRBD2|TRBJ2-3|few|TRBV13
TGTGCCAGCAGCGTAGGGACTAGCGGTAGCACAGATACGCAGTATTTT
CASSVGTSGSTDTQYF
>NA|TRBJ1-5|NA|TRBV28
TGTGCCAGCAGTTTGTTGACTAATGGCAATCAGCCCCAGCATTTT
CASSLLTNGNQPQHF
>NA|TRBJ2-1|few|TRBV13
TGTGCCAGCAGCTTAGGCGGGAGCTCCTACAATGAGCAGTTCTTC
CASSLGGSSYNEQFF
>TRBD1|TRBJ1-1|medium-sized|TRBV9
TGTGCCAGCAGCGTTACAGGGGCCCTGGGTGAAGCTTTCTTT
CASSVTGALGEAFF
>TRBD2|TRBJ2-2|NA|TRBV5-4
TGTGCCAGCAGCTTCGTTTCTAGCGGGACCCTGAACACCGGGGAGCTGTTTTTT
CASSFVSSGTLNTGELFF
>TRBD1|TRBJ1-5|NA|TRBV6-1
TGTGCCAGCAGTGAAAGGGGACAGGCCTACCAGCAGCCCCAGCATTTT
CASSERGQAYQQPQHF
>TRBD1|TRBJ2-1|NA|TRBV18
TGTGCCAGCTCCCCGGACAGGGGTGGATACAATGAGCAGTTCTTC
CASSPDRGGYNEQFF
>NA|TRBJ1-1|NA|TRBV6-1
TGTGCCAGCAGTGAATATGGGGGCGTCCCTTTGAACACTGAAGCTTTCTTT
CASSEYGGVPLNTEAFF
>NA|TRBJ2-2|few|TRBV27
TGTGCCAGCAGTTCTGCGGGGTACACCGGGGAGCTGTTTTTT
CASSSAGYTGELFF
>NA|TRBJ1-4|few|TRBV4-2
TGTGCCAGCAGCCAAGATGCAGGGATCCGGGAAAAACTGTTTTTT
CASSQDAGIREKLFF
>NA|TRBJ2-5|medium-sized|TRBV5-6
TGTGCCAGCAGCCTGGGTCAGGGGACATGGACCCAGTACTTC
CASSLGQGTWTQYF
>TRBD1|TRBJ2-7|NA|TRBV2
TGTGCCAGCAGTGCCCTTTTAGGGGGCAACTACGAGCAGTACTTC
CASSALLGGNYEQYF
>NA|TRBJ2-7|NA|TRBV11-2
TGTGCCAGCAGCTTCGGGGACGAGCAGTACTTC
CASSFGDEQYF
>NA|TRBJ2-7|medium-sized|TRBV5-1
TGCGCCAGCAGCCCCCCCAGGGGCTACGAGCAGTACTTC
CASSPPRGYEQYF
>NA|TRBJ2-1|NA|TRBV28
TGTGCCAGCAGTTTATCCTGGATTAGCATTCAGTTCTTC
CASSLSWISIQFF
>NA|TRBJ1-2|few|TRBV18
TGTGCCAGCTCACCGGGGGGGATCTATGGCTACACCTTC
CASSPGGIYGYTF